Shown below are 20 T cell receptor beta chains from a single sample sequenced in a study of blood T cell repertoires in COVID-19. Repertoires were generated with immunoSEQ multiplex PCR, while TCRdb's copy carries only in-frame clones and drops some. The sample lists fewer than 140,000 clones; about four fifths were seen once. The sequenced sample was peripheral blood. These receptors were obtained from a woman between 55 and 75 years old with acute or convalescent COVID-19.

The V call is TRBV6-1, the J call TRBJ2-3, with D tentatively TRBD1 (7 bases). Germline-derived CDR1 and CDR2 are MNHNS and SASEGT. There are 14 residues in the CDR3. Trimming removed 2 bases from V and 6 bases from J, with 12 bases in between. In DNA form, the CDR3 reads TGTGCCAGCAGTGAAATCAGGGGGGAGGATACGCAGTATTTT. It specifies CASSEIRGEDTQYF.

This clone was counted between two and nine times. DNA for the CDR3: TGTGCCAGCAGCGGAGTAGAGGGCGGGGGGTCCGGTGAGCAGTTCTTC. Residues: CASSGVEGGGSGEQFF. This rearrangement joins TRBV9 to TRBJ2-1, with 8 bases identical to TRBD2. V shed 3 bases, J shed 9 bases, and the junction held 14 bases outside the gene matches. The CDR3 consists of 16 residues. CDR1 and CDR2 from the germline V gene are SGDLS and YYNGEE.

The chain couples TRBV15 to TRBJ1-1; 11 nucleotides match TRBD1. Losses at the gene ends were 8 bases for V and 3 bases for J; bases not matched to a gene: 14. Germline V lookup: CDR1 LNHNV, CDR2 YYDKDF (reference sequence). CDR3 length: 17 amino acids. CDR3 region: CATGGGTGGYLDTEAFF. The CDR3 bases are TGTGCCACCGGCGGGGGGACAGGGGGGTATTTGGACACTGAAGCTTTCTTT.

The chain uses TRBV28 and TRBJ2-7, with D possibly TRBD1 on 6 matching bases. Trimming took off 8 bases at V and 3 bases at J, with 17 bases between the two ends. Germline V lookup: CDR1 MDHEN, CDR2 SYDVKM. The CDR3 covers 14 residues. CDR3 residues: CASSTGTWGYEQYF. The CDR3 nucleotides read TGTGCCAGCTCAACCGGGACATGGGGCTACGAGCAGTACTTC.

In the case of this clone: This same CDR3 is encoded by further DNA sequences in the sample. This sequence joins TRBV18 and TRBJ2-7; a possible D gene is TRBD2 (6 bases). The CDR3 extends over 15 amino acids. Germline V gene sequence: CDR1 KGHSH, CDR2 LQKENI. V was trimmed by 2 bases and J by 2 bases, leaving 13 bases between them. DNA for the CDR3: TGTGCCAGCTCACCAGGCGGGACTGGGGCCTACGAGCAGTACTTC. Translation gives CASSPGGTGAYEQYF.

The CDR3 nucleotides are TGTGCCAGCAGCCAAGCGACTACCTACAATGAGCAGTTCTTC. Protein product: CASSQATTYNEQFF. The chain couples TRBV14 to TRBJ2-1; tentatively, D is TRBD2 (5 bases). V lost 1 base to trimming and J lost 2 bases, with 6 bases between them. The CDR3 has 14 residues. From germline, CDR1 is SGHDN and CDR2 FVKESK.

The CDR3 region is CASSSWLGGTYNEQFF. The CDR3 region has the DNA TGCGCCAGCAGCTCCTGGCTGGGAGGGACCTACAATGAGCAGTTCTTC. The chain couples TRBV5-1 to TRBJ2-1; TRBD2 matches at 7 bases. The germline gives CDR1 SGHRS, CDR2 YFSETQ. After removal of 3 bases from V and 2 bases from J, the junction contained 8 bases not matched to a gene. The CDR3 covers 16 residues.

The V and J genes are TRBV28 and TRBJ2-1, with 8 bases fitting TRBD2. CDR1 and CDR2 (germline): MDHEN, SYDVKM. After removal of 2 bases from V and 8 bases from J, the junction contained 8 bases not matched to a gene. The CDR3 covers 15 residues. The CDR3 sequence is CASSLIGRAVDEQFF. The DNA for the CDR3 is TGTGCCAGCAGTTTAATCGGGAGGGCCGTCGATGAGCAGTTCTTC. Using reference TRBV28 and TRBJ2-1 for the parts outside the CDR3, the full variable domain is DVKVTQSSRYLVKRTGEKVFLECVQDMDHENMFWYRQDPGLGLRLIYFSYDVKMKEKGDIPEGYSVSREKKERFSLILESASTNQTSMYLCASSLIGRAVDEQFFGPGTRLTVL.

The V gene is TRBV19, the J gene TRBJ1-5; 7 nucleotides line up with TRBD1. Germline loops: CDR1 LNHDA, CDR2 SQIVND (reference sequence). J gave up 0 bases and V 7 bases, and 12 bases lay outside the gene matches. The CDR3 contains 17 residues. CDR3 in DNA: TGTGCCAGTAAGGGGACAGTGAACGTCATTAGCAATCAGCCCCAGCATTTT. It translates to CASKGTVNVISNQPQHF.

V is TRBV6-5 and J is TRBJ2-3, with 7 positions matching TRBD2. The CDR3 is 15 residues long. V lost 9 bases and J lost 2; bases outside the gene matches: 11. Germline V gives CDR1 MNHEY, CDR2 SVGAGI. CDR3 sequence reads: CARGPPSGNTDTQYF. CDR3 DNA sequence: TGTGCCAGGGGCCCTCCTAGCGGAAACACAGATACGCAGTATTTT.

The V call is TRBV4-2, the J call TRBJ2-7, with 10 bases identical to TRBD1. V lost 0 bases and J lost 2; bases outside the gene matches: 4. CDR3 size: 16 residues. Germline CDR1 LGHNA, CDR2 YNFKEQ. The CDR3 coding sequence is TGTGCCAGCAGCCAAGAGCCCGGGACAGGGGCCTACGAGCAGTACTTC. It yields the protein CASSQEPGTGAYEQYF.

The rearrangement uses TRBV9 and TRBJ1-1; a weak D match, TRBD1 (5 bases). The CDR3 extends over 14 amino acids. The V gene lost 6 bases and the J gene lost 0 bases, with 12 bases spanning the gap. Germline V gene lookup returns CDR1 SGDLS and CDR2 YYNGEE. The CDR3 DNA is TGTGCCAGCACCCCGGGACTGATGAACACTGAAGCTTTCTTT. Protein product: CASTPGLMNTEAFF.

The V call is TRBV2, the J call TRBJ1-5; D possibly corresponds to TRBD1 (5 bases). V gave up 3 bases and J gave up 5 bases, with 11 bases separating them. Germline V lookup: CDR1 SNHLY, CDR2 FYNNEI. This CDR3 comprises 14 residues. Here the CDR3 DNA reads TGTGCCAGCAGTGAGGCAGGGCCGGATCAGCCCCAGCATTTT. This translates into CASSEAGPDQPQHF.

Comments on this clone: Other nucleotide sequences from this sample produce the same CDR3. The V gene is TRBV6-5, the J gene TRBJ1-1; TRBD1 matches 11 bases. This CDR3 has 14 residues. J was trimmed by 5 bases and V by 6 bases; bases with no gene match: 5. Germline V CDR1 and CDR2: MNHEY, SVGAGI. The CDR3 spells CASSLGTGGTEAFF. In DNA form, the CDR3 reads TGTGCCAGCAGCCTGGGGACAGGGGGTACTGAAGCTTTCTTT.

V usage is TRBV25-1 and J usage is TRBJ1-2, with D unclear. Trimming left V 1 base short and J 3 bases short, with 12 bases between. Germline values: CDR1 MGHDK, CDR2 SYGVNS. CDR3 length: 15 residues. CDR3 nucleotide sequence: TGTGCCAGCAGTGAATCTGCAGGCAAGGACTATGGCTACACCTTC. Protein sequence: CASSESAGKDYGYTF.

This clone occurred a few times. CDR3 DNA: TGTGCCAGCACCCCCGGAGGTGAAAAACTGTTTTTT. Translation: CASTPGGEKLFF. The chain joins TRBV3-1 (or the pseudogene TRBV3-2) to TRBJ1-4; no clear D gene. The CDR3 loop spans 12 amino acids. Germline lookup yields CDR1 LGHDT and CDR2 YNNKEL (reference sequence). Deletions cut 7 bases from V and 7 bases from J, with 10 bases between.

The chain carries TRBV7-2 and TRBJ1-4; 7 positions match TRBD1. V lost 7 bases and J lost 3; bases outside the gene matches: 5. Germline V CDR1 and CDR2: SGHTA, FQGNSA. The CDR3 extends over 14 amino acids. CDR3 sequence (DNA): TGTGCCAGCAAAACAGGGGCAGCTAATGAAAAACTGTTTTTT. Amino acid sequence: CASKTGAANEKLFF.

The rearrangement uses TRBV28 and TRBJ2-1; tentative D call: TRBD1 (6 bases). Germline V gene lookup returns CDR1 MDHEN and CDR2 SYDVKM. With 4 bases removed from V and 7 bases from J, the gap between germline ends came to 14 bases. The CDR3 spans 14 residues. The CDR3: CASSSQGPVNEQFF. Here the CDR3 DNA reads TGTGCCAGCAGTTCACAGGGACCCGTGAATGAGCAGTTCTTC.

This clone was observed many times. This rearrangement joins TRBV28 to TRBJ2-5; 10 bases are a match to TRBD1. Per the germline V gene, CDR1 is MDHEN and CDR2 is SYDVKM. This CDR3 is built from 14 residues. V shed 4 bases and J 7 bases; nucleotides not matched to a gene: 6. The CDR3 nucleotides read TGTGCCAGCAGTTCAGGGACAGGGGAGAGGACCCAGTACTTC. Amino acids: CASSSGTGERTQYF. Together with reference TRBV28 and TRBJ2-5, the CDR3 gives the full variable domain: DVKVTQSSRYLVKRTGEKVFLECVQDMDHENMFWYRQDPGLGLRLIYFSYDVKMKEKGDIPEGYSVSREKKERFSLILESASTNQTSMYLCASSSGTGERTQYFGPGTRLLVL.

In nucleotides, the CDR3 is TGTGCCTGGACCGCTCGTCTCGGGAGCTCAGCTTTCTTT. Amino acids: CAWTARLGSSAFF. The chain carries TRBV30 and TRBJ1-1, with D uncertain. Germline CDR1 is GTSNPN and CDR2 is SVGIG (reference sequence). Trimming cost V 4 bases and J 10 bases, with 19 bases left between them. This CDR3 is built from 13 residues.